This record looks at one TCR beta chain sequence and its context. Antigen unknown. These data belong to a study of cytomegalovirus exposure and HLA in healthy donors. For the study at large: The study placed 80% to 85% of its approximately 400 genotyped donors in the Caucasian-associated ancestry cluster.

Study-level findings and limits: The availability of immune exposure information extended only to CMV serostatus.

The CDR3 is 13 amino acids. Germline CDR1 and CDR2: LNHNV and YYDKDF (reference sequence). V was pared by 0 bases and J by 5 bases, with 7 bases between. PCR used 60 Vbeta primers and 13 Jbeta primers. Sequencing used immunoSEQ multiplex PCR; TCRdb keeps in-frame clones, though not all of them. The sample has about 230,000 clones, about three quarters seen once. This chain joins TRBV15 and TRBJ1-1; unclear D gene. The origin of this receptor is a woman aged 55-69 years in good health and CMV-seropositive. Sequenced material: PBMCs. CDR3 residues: CATSRDLGTEAFF. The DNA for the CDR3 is TGTGCCACCAGCAGAGATCTCGGGACTGAAGCTTTCTTT. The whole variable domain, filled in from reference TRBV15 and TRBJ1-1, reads DAMVIQNPRYQVTQFGKPVTLSCSQTLNHNVMYWYQQKSSQAPKLLFHYYDKDFNNEADTPDNFQSRRPNTSFCFLDIRSPGLGDTAMYLCATSRDLGTEAFFGQGTRLTVV.